The 2 T cell receptor beta chains listed next were all sequenced from one sample in a study of cytomegalovirus exposure and HLA in healthy donors. Generated by immunoSEQ multiplex PCR, the TCRdb table keeps only in-frame clones and is missing some. The sample has more than 95,000 clones, around 87% seen once. The sequencing input was PBMCs. The source is a woman between 18 and 29 years old in good health and CMV-seropositive.

This sequence joins TRBV6-5 and TRBJ2-2; D ambiguous. Deletions cut 6 bases from V and 0 bases from J, with 11 bases between. Looked up from germline, CDR1 is MNHEY and CDR2 is SVGAGI. This CDR3 region has 15 residues. The CDR3 loop reads CASSLLTANTGELFF. Written as DNA, the CDR3 is TGTGCCAGCAGCCTGCTAACTGCGAACACCGGGGAGCTGTTTTTT.

This clone has only one observation. The V call is TRBV6-1, the J call TRBJ1-5; a possible D gene is TRBD1 (5 bases). The CDR3 extends over 15 amino acids. V was trimmed by 4 bases and J by 0 bases, leaving 10 bases between them. Germline CDR1 and CDR2: MNHNS and SASEGT. The CDR3 here is CASSVWGHSNQPQHF. CDR3 in DNA: TGTGCCAGCAGTGTGTGGGGCCATAGCAATCAGCCCCAGCATTTT.